This T cell receptor beta chain was found in a study of T cells in Graves' hyperthyroidism and ophthalmopathy. This clonotype was observed a handful of times. Its cognate antigen is unknown. There are 15 residues in the CDR3. V was pared by 5 bases and J by 7 bases, with 21 bases between. Germline V lookup: CDR1 SGHVS, CDR2 FNYEAQ. Ophthalmopathy patients showed a Clinical Activity Score of at least 3, NOSPECS grade of at least 4 and duration under 3 months. Clinical symptoms, serum thyroxine and TRAb, thyroid ultrasound and orbital computed tomography were used for the diagnoses. Study-level results: The authors' 13 V-J model separated ophthalmopathy from stable hyperthyroidism. The model forecast ophthalmopathy, anticipating it by a median roughly 6.5 months before onset.

Using RNA transcripts as the source, TCR beta CDR3 regions were amplified. The HTBI primer set served for first-round RT-PCR of the TCR CDR3. From the multiplex PCR reads, TCRdb called clonotypes with MiXCR, one entry per CDR3 protein. Of hundreds of thousands of distinct CDR3 sequences in the sample, 20% to 25% are singletons; the top ten hold around 64%. This TCR was sampled from a man younger than 45 with Graves' ophthalmopathy. Source material: blood. The chain recombines TRBV7-6 with TRBJ2-7; tentatively, D is TRBD2 (5 bases). Here the CDR3 reads CASSINLAARQEQYF. CDR3 nucleotide sequence: TGTGCCAGCAGCATAAACCTAGCCGCGCGCCAGGAGCAGTACTTC. Variable domain in full (rest from reference TRBV7-6 and TRBJ2-7): GAGVSQSPRYKVTKRGQDVALRCDPISGHVSLYWYRQALGQGPEFLTYFNYEAQQDKSGLPNDRFSAERPEGSISTLTIQRTEQRDSAMYRCASSINLAARQEQYFGPGTRLTVT.